This T cell receptor (beta chain) stems from a study of glioma-infiltrating T cells after dendritic cell vaccination. Turning to the study itself: Dendritic cell vaccination trial patients had either newly diagnosed or recurrent glioblastoma.

This clone was counted between two and nine times. The ends lost 6 bases at V and 4 bases at J; junction bases unmatched: 5. Germline V gene lookup returns CDR1 SGHTA and CDR2 FQGTGA. This CDR3 is built from 14 residues. Described time point: after dendritic cell vaccination, including at tumor progression/relapse. Blood PBMC samples: pre-vaccination, two weeks post third vaccination, and at tumor progression. Data came from immunoSEQ multiplex PCR; TCRdb stores just in-frame clones and leaves some out. The profile shows about 50,000 clones, 75% to 90% of them singletons. The sample in question was blood, obtained after dendritic cell vaccination. The gene calls are TRBV7-3 and TRBJ1-2; 10 nucleotides align to TRBD1. The sequence derives from a human donor with glioblastoma. Here the CDR3 DNA reads TGTGCCAGCAGTCCGACAGGGGGCAGCTATGGCTACACCTTC. Its protein is CASSPTGGSYGYTF.